These T cell receptor beta chains were read from a single sample in a study of Ad26.COV2.S vaccination and SARS-CoV-2 variants. The repertoire was sequenced with immunoSEQ multiplex PCR; TCRdb's copy has only in-frame clones and lacks some. This sample has 300,000 to 350,000 clones; under 90% occur once, and the top ten carry approximately 5%. The sequences come from peripheral blood, collected in a trial of Ad26.COV2.S vaccine versus placebo. The receptors originated from a person between 18 and 65 years old who received the Ad26.COV2.S COVID-19 vaccine or a placebo. Both conserved end residues are part of each CDR3. D genes are given only for firm matches. Not all rows give a size; the values are once, few, many and, for expanded clones, a class.

TRBV7-6,16,TRBJ2-1,TRBD2,NA,CASSLDVWREGLEQFF,TGTGCCAGCAGCTTAGATGTCTGGCGGGAGGGCCTTGAGCAGTTCTTC
TRBV12-3/TRBV12-4,13,TRBJ1-5,NA,NA,CASSFGYNQPQHF,TGTGCCAGCAGTTTCGGGTACAATCAGCCCCAGCATTTT
TRBV9,14,TRBJ2-5,NA,NA,CASATGPHGETQYF,TGTGCCAGTGCTACGGGGCCTCATGGGGAGACCCAGTACTTC
TRBV7-8,13,TRBJ2-3,NA,NA,CASSPPSADTQYF,TGTGCCAGCAGCCCCCCTTCCGCAGATACGCAGTATTTT
TRBV11-3,16,TRBJ2-5,TRBD2,NA,CASSPRQLAGLETQYF,TGTGCCAGCAGCCCCCGCCAACTAGCGGGACTAGAGACCCAGTACTTC
TRBV3-1/TRBV3-2,15,TRBJ1-2,NA,NA,CASSQDLGGGYGYTF,TGTGCCAGCAGCCAAGATTTGGGGGGCGGCTATGGCTACACCTTC
TRBV5-4,13,TRBJ1-4,NA,NA,CASSRRGNEKLFF,TGTGCCAGCAGCCGCCGGGGAAATGAAAAACTGTTTTTT
TRBV24-1,16,TRBJ2-3,TRBD1,NA,CATSASDRTSTDTQYF,TGTGCCACCAGTGCCTCGGACAGGACTAGCACAGATACGCAGTATTTT
TRBV5-5,15,TRBJ2-1,NA,NA,CASSLDSAVSDEQFF,TGTGCCAGCAGCTTGGATAGCGCCGTGTCCGATGAGCAGTTCTTC
TRBV7-9,15,TRBJ1-1,TRBD1,NA,CASSPRQGRDTEAFF,TGTGCCAGCAGCCCCCGACAGGGAAGGGACACTGAAGCTTTCTTT
TRBV4-1,17,TRBJ2-2,NA,NA,CASSQEGGYVPTGELFF,TGCGCCAGCAGCCAAGAGGGCGGATACGTTCCCACCGGGGAGCTGTTTTTT
TRBV7-2,14,TRBJ1-1,NA,NA,CASSLSAGDTEAFF,TGTGCCAGCAGCTTAAGTGCTGGGGACACTGAAGCTTTCTTT
TRBV4-1,14,TRBJ2-5,NA,NA,CASSQGYLAKTQYF,TGCGCCAGCAGCCAAGGCTACCTTGCGAAGACCCAGTACTTC
TRBV5-4,14,TRBJ2-3,NA,NA,CASSLSPLTDTQYF,TGTGCCAGCAGCTTGTCCCCACTCACAGATACGCAGTATTTT
TRBV18,12,TRBJ1-1,NA,NA,CASSARGTEAFF,TGTGCCAGCTCAGCGAGAGGGACTGAAGCTTTCTTT
TRBV6-6,15,TRBJ1-5,NA,once,CASSYDGNSNQPQHF,TGTGCCAGCAGCTACGACGGAAATAGCAATCAGCCCCAGCATTTT
TRBV7-9,17,TRBJ2-4,TRBD2,NA,CASSLAGEGIAKNIQYF,TGTGCCAGCAGCTTAGCGGGGGAGGGAATAGCCAAAAACATTCAGTACTTC
TRBV4-1,13,TRBJ1-5,NA,NA,CASSQDLIQSQHF,TGCGCCAGCAGCCAAGATTTAATTCAGTCCCAGCATTTT
TRBV5-1,16,TRBJ2-1,NA,NA,CASSLATSSGLNEQFF,TGCGCCAGCAGCTTGGCCACCAGCAGCGGCCTTAATGAGCAGTTCTTC
TRBV5-1,14,TRBJ1-1,NA,once,CASTSGELNTEAFF,TGCGCCAGCACATCGGGGGAATTGAACACTGAAGCTTTCTTT
TRBV19,14,TRBJ2-3,TRBD1,NA,CATQQGYRTDTQYF,TGTGCCACCCAACAGGGGTACCGCACAGATACGCAGTATTTT
TRBV11-2,14,TRBJ2-7,TRBD2,NA,CASILTSGGAEQYF,TGTGCCAGCATCCTTACTAGCGGAGGAGCCGAGCAGTACTTC
TRBV5-6,14,TRBJ1-2,NA,once,CASSLGGRERGYTF,TGTGCCAGCAGCTTGGGAGGCCGGGAGCGTGGCTACACCTTC
TRBV6-2/TRBV6-3,11,TRBJ2-1,NA,NA,CASSPQNEQFF,TGTGCCAGCAGTCCCCAGAATGAGCAGTTCTTC
TRBV7-9,13,TRBJ2-1,NA,NA,CASSLGDDNEQFF,TGTGCCAGCAGCCTCGGAGACGACAATGAGCAGTTCTTC
TRBV7-2,16,TRBJ1-4,NA,NA,CASSLRAGGANEKLFF,TGTGCCAGCAGCTTACGGGCGGGGGGCGCAAACGAAAAACTGTTTTTT
TRBV5-5,13,TRBJ1-2,NA,NA,CASTSGHLGGYTF,TGTGCCAGCACCTCCGGCCATTTGGGGGGCTACACCTTC
TRBV6-5,15,TRBJ1-4,TRBD1,NA,CASSYSTGPNEKLFF,TGTGCCAGCAGTTACTCGACAGGGCCTAATGAAAAACTGTTTTTT
TRBV11-3,13,TRBJ1-6,NA,few,CASSLESYSPLHF,TGTGCCAGCAGCTTAGAGTCGTATTCACCCCTCCACTTT
TRBV5-4,16,TRBJ1-1,TRBD1,NA,CASSRFSGGANTEAFF,TGTGCCAGCAGCCGCTTCTCAGGGGGAGCGAACACTGAAGCTTTCTTT
TRBV7-2,15,TRBJ1-2,NA,NA,CASTFSGTMNYGYTF,TGTGCCAGCACCTTCTCCGGGACTATGAACTATGGCTACACCTTC
TRBV28,14,TRBJ1-1,NA,once,CASSLILPNTEAFF,TGTGCCAGCAGTTTAATCCTGCCGAACACTGAAGCTTTCTTT
TRBV5-4,12,TRBJ2-2,NA,NA,CASSLNTGELFF,TGTGCCAGCAGCCTGAACACCGGGGAGCTGTTTTTT
TRBV12-3/TRBV12-4,11,TRBJ2-1,NA,NA,CASSRSHEQFF,TGTGCCAGCAGTCGCTCTCATGAGCAGTTCTTC
TRBV5-1,14,TRBJ1-4,NA,NA,CASSLEYPAEKLFF,TGCGCCAGCAGCTTGGAATACCCCGCCGAAAAACTGTTTTTT
TRBV5-4,16,TRBJ1-2,TRBD1,NA,CASSLGVGQGAYGYTF,TGTGCCAGCAGCTTGGGAGTGGGGCAGGGGGCATATGGCTACACCTTC
TRBV14,13,TRBJ1-1,NA,NA,CASSYRDNTEAFF,TGTGCCAGCAGCTACCGGGACAACACTGAAGCTTTCTTT
TRBV7-9,15,TRBJ1-1,NA,NA,CASSLARRLGTEAFF,TGTGCCAGCAGCTTAGCGCGGAGGCTTGGCACTGAAGCTTTCTTT
TRBV7-2,19,TRBJ2-4,NA,once,CASSLEGEGWRGKKNIQYF,TGTGCCAGCAGCTTAGAGGGTGAGGGCTGGAGGGGAAAAAAAAACATTCAGTACTTC
TRBV19,15,TRBJ1-5,NA,NA,CASSRQPNSNQPQHF,TGTGCCAGTAGTCGGCAGCCTAATAGCAATCAGCCCCAGCATTTT
TRBV5-1,15,TRBJ2-3,TRBD2,NA,CASSLASGGAGTQYF,TGCGCCAGCAGCTTGGCTAGCGGGGGGGCAGGCACGCAGTATTTT
TRBV27,17,TRBJ2-1,TRBD1,NA,CASSSSTGTGVVNEQFF,TGTGCCAGCAGCTCCTCTACCGGGACAGGGGTAGTCAATGAGCAGTTCTTC
TRBV6-5,11,TRBJ1-5,NA,NA,CASSPTQPQHF,TGTGCCAGCAGTCCAACTCAGCCCCAGCATTTT
TRBV18,14,TRBJ1-2,NA,NA,CASSPGTLNYGYTF,TGTGCCAGCTCACCCGGGACACTGAACTATGGCTACACCTTC
TRBV6-5,14,TRBJ2-1,TRBD2,NA,CASSLSGGASEQFF,TGTGCCAGCAGTCTTAGCGGGGGGGCTTCGGAGCAGTTCTTC